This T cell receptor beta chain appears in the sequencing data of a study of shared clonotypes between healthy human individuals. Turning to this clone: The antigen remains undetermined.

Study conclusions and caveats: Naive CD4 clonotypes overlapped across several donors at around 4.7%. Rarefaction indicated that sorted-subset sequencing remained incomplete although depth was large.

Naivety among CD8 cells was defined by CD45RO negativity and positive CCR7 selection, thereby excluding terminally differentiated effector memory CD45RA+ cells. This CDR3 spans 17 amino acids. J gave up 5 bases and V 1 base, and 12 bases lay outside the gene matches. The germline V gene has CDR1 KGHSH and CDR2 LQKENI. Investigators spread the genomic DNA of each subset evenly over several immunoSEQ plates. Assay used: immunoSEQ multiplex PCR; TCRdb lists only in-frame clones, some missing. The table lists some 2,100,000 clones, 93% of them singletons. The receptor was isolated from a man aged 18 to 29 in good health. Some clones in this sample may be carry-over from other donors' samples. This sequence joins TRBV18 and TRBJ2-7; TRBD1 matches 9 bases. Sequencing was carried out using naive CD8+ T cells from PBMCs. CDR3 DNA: TGTGCCAGCTCACCACTTACAGGGCAGGACAGGGGCGACGAGCAGTACTTC. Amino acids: CASSPLTGQDRGDEQYF.